The rows below give T cell receptor beta chains drawn from one sample of a study of CD8+ T cells in alopecia areata. Profiling relied on immunoSEQ multiplex PCR, and the TCRdb table lists in-frame clones only, not all of them. Altogether under 130,000 clones are present, 85% to 90% being singletons, with the ten largest covering 11%. The sample in question was CD8+ T cells sorted from blood, obtained at approximately week 30, from a patient treated with tofacitinib. Receptor source: a human donor with alopecia areata. Both conserved end residues are part of each CDR3. Each record gives: clone size, D gene, V gene, J gene, CDR3 protein, CDR3 DNA. The D gene is left open where the match is weak. Only part of the rows carry a size: once, few, many, or a class if the clone is expanded.

-	TRBD2	TRBV2	TRBJ2-1	CASSDSSGTYNEQFF	TGTGCCAGCAGTGATTCGAGCGGGACTTACAATGAGCAGTTCTTC
-	-	TRBV11-1	TRBJ1-2	CASSLPETGPDYGYTF	TGTGCCAGCAGCTTACCGGAGACAGGCCCGGACTATGGCTACACCTTC
-	TRBD2	TRBV27	TRBJ2-7	CASSLAGGLPPTYEQYF	TGTGCCAGCAGTCTAGCGGGAGGGCTCCCCCCGACCTACGAGCAGTACTTC
-	-	TRBV19	TRBJ2-1	CASSHTDAYNEQFF	TGTGCCAGTAGTCATACGGACGCCTACAATGAGCAGTTCTTC
-	-	TRBV4-1	TRBJ2-7	CASSPRGGPSSYEQYF	TGCGCCAGCAGCCCCAGGGGCGGCCCCAGCTCCTACGAGCAGTACTTC
-	-	TRBV7-9	TRBJ1-5	CASSLGGQPQHF	TGTGCCAGCAGCTTAGGAGGGCAGCCCCAGCATTTT
-	TRBD2	TRBV29-1	TRBJ2-1	CSVVVASGLSSYNEQFF	TGCAGCGTTGTGGTGGCTAGCGGCTTGAGCTCCTACAATGAGCAGTTCTTC
-	-	TRBV12-5	TRBJ2-3	CASGLGDLGPLTDTQYF	TGTGCTAGTGGTTTGGGGGACCTTGGGCCCCTCACAGATACGCAGTATTTT
once	-	TRBV19	TRBJ1-1	CASYPGGRTEAFF	TGTGCCAGCTACCCGGGGGGCAGGACTGAAGCTTTCTTT
-	-	TRBV6-5	TRBJ2-7	CASSSYDGPYEQYF	TGTGCCAGCAGTTCCTACGACGGTCCGTACGAGCAGTACTTC
-	-	TRBV6-5	TRBJ2-1	CASSSREAVNNEQFF	TGTGCCAGCAGTTCGAGGGAAGCGGTGAACAATGAGCAGTTCTTC
-	-	TRBV6-5	TRBJ1-2	CASSIGGGGYTF	TGTGCCAGCAGTATCGGGGGGGGTGGCTACACCTTC
-	TRBD2	TRBV4-1	TRBJ2-7	CASSHQLAGGYEQYF	TGCGCCAGCAGCCACCAACTAGCGGGGGGCTACGAGCAGTACTTC
-	TRBD1	TRBV19	TRBJ2-1	CASSTDRVNEQFF	TGTGCCAGTAGCACTGACAGGGTAAATGAGCAGTTCTTC
-	-	TRBV7-9	TRBJ2-5	CASSFAGSPEAQYF	TGTGCCAGCAGCTTCGCTGGCAGCCCGGAGGCCCAGTACTTC
-	-	TRBV7-2	TRBJ1-4	CASSLAEEKLFF	TGTGCCAGCAGCTTAGCGGAAGAAAAACTGTTTTTT
-	-	TRBV29-1	TRBJ2-6	CSVETLRAGANVLTF	TGCAGCGTTGAAACTTTGAGGGCCGGGGCCAACGTCCTGACTTTC
-	-	TRBV11-2	TRBJ2-7	CASSLGHSRALEQYF	TGTGCCAGCAGCTTAGGGCACAGCCGGGCTCTCGAGCAGTACTTC
-	TRBD2	TRBV2	TRBJ2-1	CASSAGGFISNEQFF	TGTGCCAGCAGTGCCGGGGGGTTCATCAGTAATGAGCAGTTCTTC
-	TRBD1	TRBV5-6	TRBJ2-2	CASSLGWTGSSGELFF	TGTGCCAGCAGCTTGGGCTGGACAGGGAGTTCCGGGGAGCTGTTTTTT
-	-	TRBV7-9	TRBJ2-1	CASSSYEVAANEQFF	TGTGCCAGCAGCTCCTACGAAGTCGCGGCGAATGAGCAGTTCTTC
-	-	TRBV28	TRBJ2-7	CASSLLQGGEQYF	TGTGCCAGCAGTTTATTACAGGGTGGAGAGCAGTACTTC
-	-	TRBV7-9	TRBJ1-1	CASSLDVAPEAFF	TGTGCCAGCAGCTTAGACGTCGCCCCTGAAGCTTTCTTT